Below, 2 T cell receptor beta chains from the same sample are listed, as sequenced in a study of technical replicates of blood from a few donors. Sequencing used immunoSEQ multiplex PCR; TCRdb keeps in-frame clones, though not all of them. The profile shows 75,000 to 100,000 clones, about 94% of them singletons. The specimen was T cells isolated from PBMCs. Receptor source: a human donor in good health.

This clone was detected only once. The rearrangement links TRBV7-9 to TRBJ1-5, with 7 bases matching TRBD1. The J segment lost 5 bases and the V segment lost 1 base, leaving 8 bases of the junction unmatched. The germline V gene has CDR1 SEHNR and CDR2 FQNEAQ (reference sequence). CDR3 length: 16 residues. CDR3: CASSLEGSRGYQPQHF. The DNA for the CDR3 is TGTGCCAGCAGCTTAGAGGGAAGCAGGGGGTATCAGCCCCAGCATTTT.

The chain carries TRBV6-5 and TRBJ2-1, with 11 bases fitting TRBD2. In germline, CDR1 is MNHEY, CDR2 SVGAGI. The J segment lost 7 bases and the V segment lost 2 bases, leaving 4 bases of the junction unmatched. This CDR3 is 15 amino acids long. The CDR3 nucleotides read TGTGCCAGCAGTTACGCTAGCGGGGGGACGAATGAGCAGTTCTTC. This translates into CASSYASGGTNEQFF.